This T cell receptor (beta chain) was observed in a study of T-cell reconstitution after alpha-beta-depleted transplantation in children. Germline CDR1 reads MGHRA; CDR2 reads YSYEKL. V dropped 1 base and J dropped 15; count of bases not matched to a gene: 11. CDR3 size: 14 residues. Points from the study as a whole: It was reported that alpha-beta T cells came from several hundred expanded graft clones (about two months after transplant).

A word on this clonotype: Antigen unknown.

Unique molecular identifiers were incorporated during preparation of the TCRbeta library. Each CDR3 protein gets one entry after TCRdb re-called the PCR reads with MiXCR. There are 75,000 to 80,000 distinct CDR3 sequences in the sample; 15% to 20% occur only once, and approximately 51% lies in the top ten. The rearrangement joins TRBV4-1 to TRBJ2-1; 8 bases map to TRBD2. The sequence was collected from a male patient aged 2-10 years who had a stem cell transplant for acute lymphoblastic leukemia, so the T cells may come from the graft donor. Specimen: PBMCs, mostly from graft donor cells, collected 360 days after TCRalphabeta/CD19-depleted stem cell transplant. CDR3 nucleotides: TGCGCCAGCAGCCAAGCGACCAACGCGGGAGGTTTGTTCTTC. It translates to CASSQATNAGGLFF.